The 4 T cell receptor beta chains below come from one sample, sequenced in a study of early stage breast cancer tumors. Profiling relied on immunoSEQ multiplex PCR, and the TCRdb table lists in-frame clones only, not all of them. The data contain about 38,000 clones, 74% of them singletons. The material sequenced was blood. The source of these receptors is a person in their 60s with breast cancer.

V and J are TRBV5-1 and TRBJ2-3; D is perhaps TRBD1 (6 bases). The CDR3 has 14 residues. The germline gives CDR1 SGHRS, CDR2 YFSETQ. Deletions cut 5 bases from V and 0 bases from J, with 10 bases between. This CDR3 is CASSAGASTDTQYF. The CDR3 bases are TGCGCCAGCAGTGCAGGGGCCAGCACAGATACGCAGTATTTT.

The chain employs TRBV18 and TRBJ1-4; a possible D gene is TRBD1 (5 bases). CDR1 is KGHSH and CDR2 is LQKENI in the germline V gene. The CDR3 runs 13 residues. The V end lost 2 bases, the J end lost 8 bases, and 9 bases lay between the germline ends. CDR3 loop: CASSPEGREKLFF. The CDR3 bases are TGTGCCAGCTCACCAGAGGGGCGGGAAAAACTGTTTTTT. The full variable domain, in which reference TRBV18 and TRBJ1-4 provide the parts outside the CDR3, is NAGVMQNPRHLVRRRGQEARLRCSPMKGHSHVYWYRQLPEEGLKFMVYLQKENIIDESGMPKERFSAEFPKEGPSILRIQQVVRGDSAAYFCASSPEGREKLFFGSGTQLSVL.

The chain carries TRBV7-9 and TRBJ1-4; perhaps TRBD1 as D (6 bases). Germline V gene lookup returns CDR1 SEHNR and CDR2 FQNEAQ (reference sequence). This CDR3 spans 15 amino acids. The V end lost 1 base, the J end lost 6 bases, and 12 bases lay between the germline ends. As DNA, the CDR3 is TGTGCCAGCAGCTTAGGGCGGGGGGCTTATGAAAAACTGTTTTTT. Amino acid sequence: CASSLGRGAYEKLFF.

The genes are TRBV9 and TRBJ2-2, with D possibly called TRBD1 or TRBD2 (5 bases each). Trimming removed 0 bases from V and 5 bases from J, with 14 bases in between. Germline lookup yields CDR1 SGDLS and CDR2 YYNGEE. The CDR3 is 16 residues long. Here the CDR3 DNA reads TGTGCCAGCAGCGTAGCTGCTGAGGGGTGGACCGGGGAGCTGTTTTTT. Its protein product is CASSVAAEGWTGELFF.